This T cell receptor beta chain was captured in a study of cytomegalovirus exposure and HLA in healthy donors. Vbeta (60) and Jbeta (13) primers were used in the PCR. The assay was immunoSEQ multiplex PCR, and TCRdb's table has in-frame clones only and misses some. The sample contains some 120,000 clones, about 85% of which appear only once. Study-wide points: According to an earlier analysis, most TCR beta V segments yielded productive rearrangements about 87% or about 30% of the time. The study flagged about 150 TCR beta chains as cytomegalovirus-associated.

With respect to this clone: Antigen specificity is unknown. One end of the junction does not line up with germline, which may come from a read error.

Sequencing was performed on PBMCs. The receptor comes from a man aged 45-60 years in good health and CMV-seronegative.

The CDR3 coding sequence is TGCCGCGTTGATAGGCGGGAGCCAACCTACAATGAGCAGTTCTTC. Its translation: CRVDRREPTYNEQFF. V and J are TRBV29-1 and TRBJ2-1, with TRBD2 matching over 7 bases. CDR1 is SQVTM and CDR2 is ANQGSEA in the germline V gene. The CDR3 contains 15 residues.